Each of the 17 T cell receptor beta chains below was sequenced from the same sample in a study of cytomegalovirus exposure and HLA in healthy donors. This PCR relied on a set of 60 Vbeta primers and 13 Jbeta primers. Here immunoSEQ multiplex PCR was the method, and the copy in TCRdb shows in-frame clones only, minus some. Of about 120,000 clones listed, over 60% are singletons. Sequenced sample: PBMCs. Receptor source: a man aged 18 to 29 in good health and CMV-seronegative.

This chain connects TRBV18 to TRBJ2-1; maybe TRBD2 (6 bases). CDR3 length: 15 amino acids. The germline V gene has CDR1 KGHSH and CDR2 LQKENI. The V gene lost 3 bases and the J gene lost 7 bases, with 16 bases spanning the gap. The CDR3 sequence: CASSPVGGVGNEQFF. CDR3 sequence (DNA): TGTGCCAGCTCACCTGTCGGGGGAGTGGGAAATGAGCAGTTCTTC.

The V and J genes are TRBV7-8 and TRBJ1-5; 8 nucleotides agree with TRBD1. V shed 6 bases and J 3 bases; nucleotides not matched to a gene: 13. This CDR3 spans 17 amino acids. Germline values: CDR1 SGHVS, CDR2 FQNEAQ. CDR3 nucleotide sequence: TGTGCCAGCAGACTAGACAGGGGTGGTCCCTACAATCAGCCCCAGCATTTT. Translation gives CASRLDRGGPYNQPQHF.

The CDR3 bases are TGCGCCAGCAGCTTGAGAGGAATCAACTATGGCTACACCTTC. Protein: CASSLRGINYGYTF. V usage is TRBV5-1 and J usage is TRBJ1-2, with D unresolved. The ends were cut back, 1 base at V and 2 bases at J, with 9 bases in the middle. The CDR3 covers 14 residues. Germline assignment: CDR1 SGHRS and CDR2 YFSETQ. Supplemented by reference TRBV5-1 and TRBJ1-2, the full variable domain reads KAGVTQTPRYLIKTRGQQVTLSCSPISGHRSVSWYQQTPGQGLQFLFEYFSETQRNKGNFPGRFSGRQFSNSRSEMNVSTLELGDSALYLCASSLRGINYGYTFGSGTRLTVV.

The J gene is TRBJ2-6, the V gene TRBV30; TRBD1 might be the D (6 bases). The CDR3 consists of 16 residues. The germline CDR1 and CDR2 sequences are GTSNPN and SVGIG (reference sequence). Trimming removed 0 bases at V and 2 bases at J, with 11 bases between. In nucleotides, the CDR3 is TGTGCCTGGAGTGTTTCTCGGACAGCTGGGGCCAACGTCCTGACTTTC. The encoded protein is CAWSVSRTAGANVLTF.

The chain combines TRBV19 with TRBJ1-1, with TRBD1 identical over 7 bases. Trimming cost V 7 bases and J 1 base; bases outside gene matches: 9. The germline V gene has CDR1 LNHDA and CDR2 SQIVND (reference sequence). The CDR3 totals 15 residues. The DNA for the CDR3 is TGTGCCAGTACCCCGTGGGACAGACAGAACACTGAAGCTTTCTTT. It is translated as CASTPWDRQNTEAFF.

This clone was detected only once. The chain is built from TRBV6-4 and TRBJ2-1; 11 positions match TRBD2. Germline CDR1 MRHNA, CDR2 SNTAGT. The CDR3 is 16 amino acids. After removal of 5 bases from V and 0 bases from J, the junction contained 3 bases not matched to a gene. The chain's CDR3 is CASSSTSGSSYNEQFF. In nucleotides, the CDR3 is TGTGCCAGCAGTTCTACTAGCGGGAGCTCCTACAATGAGCAGTTCTTC.

The chain couples TRBV28 to TRBJ2-7; TRBD1 might be the D (5 bases). The CDR3 is made up of 16 amino acids. Germline-derived CDR1 and CDR2 are MDHEN and SYDVKM. The V end was cut by 6 bases, the J end by 3 bases, with 21 bases between. The DNA for the CDR3 is TGTGCCAGCAGCCGAACCGTAGGGGCGTGGGTCTACGAGCAGTACTTC. Protein: CASSRTVGAWVYEQYF. The variable domain in full, completed from reference TRBV28 and TRBJ2-7, reads DVKVTQSSRYLVKRTGEKVFLECVQDMDHENMFWYRQDPGLGLRLIYFSYDVKMKEKGDIPEGYSVSREKKERFSLILESASTNQTSMYLCASSRTVGAWVYEQYFGPGTRLTVT.

The V gene is TRBV2, the J gene TRBJ1-2; TRBD1 is a possible D gene (5 bases). Germline V gene data show CDR1 as SNHLY and CDR2 as FYNNEI. Trimming cost V 5 bases and J 4 bases, with 17 bases left between them. This CDR3 has 15 amino acids. CDR3 DNA: TGTGCCAGCAGTCGGGGGGGAGCATTGTCCTATGGCTACACCTTC. It translates to CASSRGGALSYGYTF. The whole variable domain, filled in from reference TRBV2 and TRBJ1-2, reads EPEVTQTPSHQVTQMGQEVILRCVPISNHLYFYWYRQILGQKVEFLVSFYNNEISEKSEIFDDQFSVERPDGSNFTLKIRSTKLEDSAMYFCASSRGGALSYGYTFGSGTRLTVV.

This chain links TRBV5-6 with TRBJ2-7; possible D gene TRBD1, 5 bases. Trimming removed 5 bases from V and 5 bases from J, with 14 bases in between. The CDR3 totals 13 residues. Germline CDR1 and CDR2: SGHDT and YYEEEE. The CDR3 region is CASSTMGQDEQYV. CDR3 in DNA: TGTGCCAGCAGTACAATGGGGCAGGACGAGCAGTACGTC.

J is TRBJ2-5 and V is TRBV29-1; D is ambiguous. CDR3 length: 13 amino acids. Trimming cost V 6 bases and J 0 bases, with 11 bases left between them. CDR1 and CDR2 (germline): SQVTM, ANQGSEA. CDR3 nucleotide sequence: TGCAGCGTCCCCGCCCAGTACCAAGAGACCCAGTACTTC. Amino acids: CSVPAQYQETQYF.

The chain is built from TRBV7-2 and TRBJ1-5, with a possible D match to TRBD1 (5 bases). V was shortened by 5 bases and J by 3 bases, with 11 bases between the two germline ends. This CDR3 has 14 amino acids. Germline V CDR1 and CDR2: SGHTA, FQGNSA. DNA of the CDR3: TGTGCCAGCAGCATCGGGGGGAACAATCAGCCCCAGCATTTT. It encodes CASSIGGNNQPQHF.

V is TRBV15 and J is TRBJ1-6; maybe TRBD1 (5 bases). CDR3 length: 16 residues. Germline lookup yields CDR1 LNHNV and CDR2 YYDKDF (reference sequence). V lost 0 bases, J lost 6 bases, and 12 bases lay in between. The CDR3 spells CATSRDPGRANSPLHF. In nucleotides, the CDR3 is TGTGCCACCAGCAGAGATCCCGGCAGGGCTAATTCACCCCTCCACTTT.

The rearrangement joins TRBV27 to TRBJ2-5; D is perhaps TRBD1 (6 bases). In germline, CDR1 is MNHEY, CDR2 SMNVEV (reference sequence). V lost 0 bases and J 3 bases, leaving 14 bases between the germline ends. The CDR3 is 16 residues long. The CDR3 is CASSLSYGQRKETQYF. CDR3 in DNA: TGTGCCAGCAGTTTATCGTACGGACAGAGAAAAGAGACCCAGTACTTC.

The gene calls are TRBV5-1 and TRBJ2-5, with D perhaps TRBD1 (6 bases). Germline CDR1 reads SGHRS; CDR2 reads YFSETQ. V lost 5 bases and J lost 4, with 24 bases in between. This CDR3 has 17 amino acids. CDR3 sequence: CASRKQGPPGLGETQYF. CDR3 DNA sequence: TGCGCCAGCAGGAAACAGGGACCCCCTGGGTTGGGAGAGACCCAGTACTTC.

The chain carries TRBV5-1 and TRBJ2-3; TRBD1 matches at 9 bases. V lost 0 bases to trimming and J lost 6 bases; unmatched junction nucleotides: 5. The CDR3 is 15 residues long. Germline assignment: CDR1 SGHRS and CDR2 YFSETQ. The CDR3 nucleotides read TGCGCCAGCAGCTTGGAAGGGACAGGGTTCGATACGCAGTATTTT. Translation: CASSLEGTGFDTQYF. Looking up the rest from reference TRBV5-1 and TRBJ2-3 gives the full variable domain: KAGVTQTPRYLIKTRGQQVTLSCSPISGHRSVSWYQQTPGQGLQFLFEYFSETQRNKGNFPGRFSGRQFSNSRSEMNVSTLELGDSALYLCASSLEGTGFDTQYFGPGTRLTVL.

On this clone itself: This CDR3 fails to terminate in the conserved phenylalanine or tryptophan, so it likely reflects a read error. The gene calls are TRBV29-1 and TRBJ2-6, with D hard to call. The CDR3 contains 16 residues. Germline V gives CDR1 SQVTM, CDR2 ANQGSEA. DNA of the CDR3: TGCAGCGTTGAAGAAGGCAGTCCCTCTGCGGCCAACGTCCTGACTTGC. As protein: CSVEEGSPSAANVLTC.

The V and J genes are TRBV25-1 and TRBJ1-2; TRBD1 matches at 9 bases. Germline V gene sequence: CDR1 MGHDK, CDR2 SYGVNS. The CDR3 has 15 amino acids. With V trimmed by 4 bases and J by 8 bases, 11 bases remained unmatched. DNA for the CDR3: TGTGCCAGCAGTGGCTCTGACAGGGGGATAGAGGGCTACACCTTC. It specifies CASSGSDRGIEGYTF.